This T cell receptor (beta chain) was captured by sequencing in a study of cytomegalovirus exposure and HLA in healthy donors. Study-wide points: Accurate HLA-A and HLA-B prediction from TCR beta sequences was reported for most subjects. The study dropped some indistinguishable V segments, TRBV6-2 and TRBV6-3 among them. About 87% or about 30% of the time was how often most TCR beta V segments were productive, according to an earlier analysis.

Both 60 Vbeta primers and 13 Jbeta primers went into the PCR. TCRdb's table, derived via immunoSEQ multiplex PCR, lists solely in-frame clones and lacks some. The sample shows 130,000 to 150,000 clones, 60% to 80% of them seen only once. The CDR3 has 17 residues. V was clipped by 0 bases and J by 2 bases; unmatched bases: 6. Germline V gives CDR1 KGHSH, CDR2 LQKENI. Donors in the study were healthy people who gave bone marrow. Turning to this clone: The antigen remains undetermined. In the same sample, other DNA sequences code for this CDR3.

The chain combines TRBV18 with TRBJ1-2, with TRBD1 matching 10 bases. The sample comprised PBMCs. This sequence was found in a woman aged 45-59 years in good health and CMV-seronegative. As DNA, the CDR3 is TGTGCCAGCTCACCACCGGTCGAGACAGGGGGCAACTATGGCTACACCTTC. Its translation: CASSPPVETGGNYGYTF.